What follows describes a single T cell receptor (beta chain). This entry is derived from a study of blood T cell repertoires in COVID-19. In the study overall: Material from acute and convalescent COVID-19 was sourced from the United States, Italy and Spain. T cells, B-cell-depleted T cells, or PBMCs provided the cDNA or gDNA that served as material.

The germline CDR1 and CDR2 sequences are LGHNA and YNFKEQ. With 0 bases removed from V and 4 bases from J, the gap between germline ends came to 11 bases. CDR3 length: 15 amino acids. Per the authors' pipeline: The authors estimated nucleated cell counts from reference gene primer amplification. This table comes from immunoSEQ multiplex PCR, and its TCRdb copy is limited to in-frame clones, with some not included. V and J calls and clone size follow that table, whereas D and trimming were derived from the DNA. Among about 170,000 clones listed, about nine tenths were seen once. The chain is built from TRBV4-2 and TRBJ2-3; possibly TRBD2 for D (6 bases). Material: peripheral blood. This clonotype was obtained from a man in his 70s with acute or convalescent COVID-19. CDR3 in DNA: TGTGCCAGCAGCCAAGATCTGGGACTGCCAGATACGCAGTATTTT. Its translation is CASSQDLGLPDTQYF.